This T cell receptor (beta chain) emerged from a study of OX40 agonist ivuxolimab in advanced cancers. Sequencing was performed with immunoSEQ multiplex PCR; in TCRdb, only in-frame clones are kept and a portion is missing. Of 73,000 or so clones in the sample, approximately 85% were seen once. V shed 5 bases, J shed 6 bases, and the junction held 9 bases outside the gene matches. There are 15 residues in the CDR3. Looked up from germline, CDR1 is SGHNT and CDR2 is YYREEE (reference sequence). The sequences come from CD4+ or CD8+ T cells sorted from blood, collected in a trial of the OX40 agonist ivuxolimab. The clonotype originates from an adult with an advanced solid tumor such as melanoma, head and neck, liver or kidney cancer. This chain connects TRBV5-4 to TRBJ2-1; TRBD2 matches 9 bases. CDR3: CASRAGTSRGNEQFF. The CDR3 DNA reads TGTGCCAGCAGGGCCGGGACTAGCCGGGGCAATGAGCAGTTCTTC.